The following is a T cell receptor (beta chain) sequence with its context. Its antigen is unidentified. Sequenced by immunoSEQ multiplex PCR; TCRdb stores in-frame clones only, minus some. The data contain 1.4 million to 1.5 million clones, roughly 96% of them singletons. This entry comes from a study of shared clonotypes between healthy human individuals. Study observations and caveats: In this cohort, only blood was sampled, and tissue repertoires likely differ.

V shed 0 bases, J shed 4 bases, and the junction held 6 bases outside the gene matches. The CDR3 loop spans 16 amino acids. CDR1 is SGHNT and CDR2 is YYREEE in the germline V gene (reference sequence). Sequenced material: naive CD4+ T cells sorted from blood. Subset indicated: CD45RA+ positively selected. The chain has TRBV5-4 and TRBJ1-5; 8 bases align to TRBD1. This TCR came from a man under 40 in good health. The CDR3 DNA sequence: TGTGCCAGCAGCTTGGGGGGGACAGGTGGGAATCAGCCCCAGCATTTT. Amino acid sequence: CASSLGGTGGNQPQHF.